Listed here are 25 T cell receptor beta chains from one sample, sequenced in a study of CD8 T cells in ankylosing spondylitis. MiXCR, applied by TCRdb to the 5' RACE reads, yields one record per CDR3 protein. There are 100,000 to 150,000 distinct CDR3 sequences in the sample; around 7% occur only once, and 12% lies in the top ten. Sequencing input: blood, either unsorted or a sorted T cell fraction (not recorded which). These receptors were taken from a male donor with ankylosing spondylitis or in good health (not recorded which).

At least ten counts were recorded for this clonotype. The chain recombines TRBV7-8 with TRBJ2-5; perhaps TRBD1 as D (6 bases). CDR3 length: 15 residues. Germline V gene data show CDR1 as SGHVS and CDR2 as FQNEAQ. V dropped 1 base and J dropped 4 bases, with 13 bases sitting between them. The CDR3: CASSLDRDGSETQYF. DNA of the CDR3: TGTGCCAGCAGCTTAGACAGGGATGGTTCAGAGACCCAGTACTTC.

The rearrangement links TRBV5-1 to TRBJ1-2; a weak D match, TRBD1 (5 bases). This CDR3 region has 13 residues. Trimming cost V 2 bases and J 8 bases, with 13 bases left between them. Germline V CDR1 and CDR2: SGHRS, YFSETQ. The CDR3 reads CASSLEGDRGYTF. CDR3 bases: TGCGCCAGCAGCTTAGAAGGGGATCGGGGCTACACCTTC.

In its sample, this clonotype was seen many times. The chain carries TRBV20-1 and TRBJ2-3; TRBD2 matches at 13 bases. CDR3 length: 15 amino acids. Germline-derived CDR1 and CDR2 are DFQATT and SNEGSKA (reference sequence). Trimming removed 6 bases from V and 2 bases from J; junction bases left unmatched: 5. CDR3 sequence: CSAPTSGGTTDTQYF. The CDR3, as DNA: TGCAGTGCGCCGACTAGCGGGGGGACCACAGATACGCAGTATTTT.

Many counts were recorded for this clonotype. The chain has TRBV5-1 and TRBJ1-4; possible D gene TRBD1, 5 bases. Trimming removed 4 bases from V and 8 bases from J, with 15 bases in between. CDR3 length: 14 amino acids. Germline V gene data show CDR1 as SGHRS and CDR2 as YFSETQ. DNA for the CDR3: TGCGCCAGCAGCCGGGACGGTCTGAAAGAAAAACTGTTTTTT. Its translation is CASSRDGLKEKLFF.

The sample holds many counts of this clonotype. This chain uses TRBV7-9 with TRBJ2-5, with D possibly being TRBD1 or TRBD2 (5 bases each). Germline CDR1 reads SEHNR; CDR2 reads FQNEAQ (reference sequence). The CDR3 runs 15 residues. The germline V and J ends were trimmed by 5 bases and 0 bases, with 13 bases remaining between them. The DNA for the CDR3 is TGTGCCAGCAGCCGTAGGGGAGCCTACCAAGAGACCCAGTACTTC. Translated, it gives CASSRRGAYQETQYF.

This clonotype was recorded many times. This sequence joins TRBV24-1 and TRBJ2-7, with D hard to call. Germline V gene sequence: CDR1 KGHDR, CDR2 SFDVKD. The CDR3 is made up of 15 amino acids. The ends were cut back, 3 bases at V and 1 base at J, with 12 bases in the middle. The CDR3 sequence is CATSDPGDNSYEQYF. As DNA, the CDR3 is TGTGCCACCAGTGATCCAGGCGACAATTCCTACGAGCAGTACTTC.

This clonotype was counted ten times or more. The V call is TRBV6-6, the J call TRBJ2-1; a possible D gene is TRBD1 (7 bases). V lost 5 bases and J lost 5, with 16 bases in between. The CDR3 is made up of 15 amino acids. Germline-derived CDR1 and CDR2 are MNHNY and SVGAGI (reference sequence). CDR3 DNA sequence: TGTGCCAGCAGTCCCCCCAGGGGGGCCCACAATGAGCAGTTCTTC. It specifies CASSPPRGAHNEQFF.

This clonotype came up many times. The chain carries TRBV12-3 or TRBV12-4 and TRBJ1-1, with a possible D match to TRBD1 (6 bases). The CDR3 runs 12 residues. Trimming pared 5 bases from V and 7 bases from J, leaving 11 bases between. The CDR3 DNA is TGTGCCAGCAGTCGGACAGAGTTTGAAGCTTTCTTT. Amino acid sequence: CASSRTEFEAFF.

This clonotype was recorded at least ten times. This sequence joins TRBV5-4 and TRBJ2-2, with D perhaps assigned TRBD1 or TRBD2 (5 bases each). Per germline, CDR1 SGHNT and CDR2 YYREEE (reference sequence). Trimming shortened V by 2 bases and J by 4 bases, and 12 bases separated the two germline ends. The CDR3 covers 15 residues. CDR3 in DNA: TGTGCCAGCAGCTTCCGGGGACGGATCACCGGGGAGCTGTTTTTT. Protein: CASSFRGRITGELFF. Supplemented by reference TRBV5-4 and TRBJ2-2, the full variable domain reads ETGVTQSPTHLIKTRGQQVTLRCSSQSGHNTVSWYQQALGQGPQFIFQYYREEENGRGNFPPRFSGLQFPNYSSELNVNALELDDSALYLCASSFRGRITGELFFGEGSRLTVL.

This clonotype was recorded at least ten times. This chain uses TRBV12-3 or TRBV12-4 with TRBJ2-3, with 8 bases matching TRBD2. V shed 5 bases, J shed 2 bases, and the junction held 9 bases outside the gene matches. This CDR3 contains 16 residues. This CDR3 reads CASSVPLAGNTDTQYF. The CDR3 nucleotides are TGTGCCAGCAGTGTCCCCCTAGCGGGCAACACAGATACGCAGTATTTT.

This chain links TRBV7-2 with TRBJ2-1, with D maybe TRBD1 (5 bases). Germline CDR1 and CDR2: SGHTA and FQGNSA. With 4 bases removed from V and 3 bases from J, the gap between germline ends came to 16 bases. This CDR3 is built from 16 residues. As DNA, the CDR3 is TGTGCCAGCAGCTCGACAGCTACCGACGTCTACAATGAGCAGTTCTTC. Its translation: CASSSTATDVYNEQFF. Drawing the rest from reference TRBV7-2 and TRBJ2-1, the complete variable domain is GAGVSQSPSNKVTEKGKDVELRCDPISGHTALYWYRQSLGQGLEFLIYFQGNSAPDKSGLPSDRFSAERTGGSVSTLTIQRTQQEDSAVYLCASSSTATDVYNEQFFGPGTRLTVL.

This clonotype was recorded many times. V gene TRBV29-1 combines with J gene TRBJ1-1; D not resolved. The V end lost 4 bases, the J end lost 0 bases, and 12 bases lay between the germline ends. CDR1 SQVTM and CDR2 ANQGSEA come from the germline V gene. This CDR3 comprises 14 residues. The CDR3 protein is CSVVVAHMNTEAFF. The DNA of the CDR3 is TGCAGCGTTGTCGTCGCCCACATGAACACTGAAGCTTTCTTT.

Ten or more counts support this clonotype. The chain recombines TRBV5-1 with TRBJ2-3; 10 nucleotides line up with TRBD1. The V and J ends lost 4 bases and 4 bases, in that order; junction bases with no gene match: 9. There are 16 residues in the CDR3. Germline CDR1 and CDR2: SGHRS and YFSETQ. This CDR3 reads CASSGPGQGMADTQYF. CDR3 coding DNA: TGCGCCAGCAGCGGGCCGGGACAGGGGATGGCAGATACGCAGTATTTT.

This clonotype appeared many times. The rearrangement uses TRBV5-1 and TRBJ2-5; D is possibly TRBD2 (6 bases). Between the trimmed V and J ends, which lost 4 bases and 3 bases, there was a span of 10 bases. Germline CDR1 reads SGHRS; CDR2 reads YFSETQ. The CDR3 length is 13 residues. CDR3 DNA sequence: TGCGCCAGCAGCGGGGGACTGGAAGAGACCCAGTACTTC. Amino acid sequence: CASSGGLEETQYF. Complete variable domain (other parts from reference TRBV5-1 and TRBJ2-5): KAGVTQTPRYLIKTRGQQVTLSCSPISGHRSVSWYQQTPGQGLQFLFEYFSETQRNKGNFPGRFSGRQFSNSRSEMNVSTLELGDSALYLCASSGGLEETQYFGPGTRLLVL.

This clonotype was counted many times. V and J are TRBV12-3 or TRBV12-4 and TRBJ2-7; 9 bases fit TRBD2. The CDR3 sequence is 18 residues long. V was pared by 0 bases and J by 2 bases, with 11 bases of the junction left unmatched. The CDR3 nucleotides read TGTGCCAGCAGTTTAGCGCGGGAGGCTAGCGGGGCTCCCTACGAGCAGTACTTC. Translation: CASSLAREASGAPYEQYF.

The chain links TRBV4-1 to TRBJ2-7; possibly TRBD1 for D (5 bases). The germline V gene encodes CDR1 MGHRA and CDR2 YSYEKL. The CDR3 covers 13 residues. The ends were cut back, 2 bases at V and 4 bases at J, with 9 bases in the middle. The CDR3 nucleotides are TGCGCCAGCAGCCAACCAACAGGTTACGAGCAGTACTTC. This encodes CASSQPTGYEQYF.

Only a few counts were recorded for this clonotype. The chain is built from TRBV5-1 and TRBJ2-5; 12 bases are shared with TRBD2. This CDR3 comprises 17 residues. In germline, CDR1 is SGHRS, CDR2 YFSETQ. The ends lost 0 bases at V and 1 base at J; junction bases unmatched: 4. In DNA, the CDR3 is TGCGCCAGCAGCTTGGCCCCTAGCGGGGGGGTCCAAGAGACCCAGTACTTC. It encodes CASSLAPSGGVQETQYF. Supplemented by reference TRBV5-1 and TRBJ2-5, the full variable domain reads KAGVTQTPRYLIKTRGQQVTLSCSPISGHRSVSWYQQTPGQGLQFLFEYFSETQRNKGNFPGRFSGRQFSNSRSEMNVSTLELGDSALYLCASSLAPSGGVQETQYFGPGTRLLVL.

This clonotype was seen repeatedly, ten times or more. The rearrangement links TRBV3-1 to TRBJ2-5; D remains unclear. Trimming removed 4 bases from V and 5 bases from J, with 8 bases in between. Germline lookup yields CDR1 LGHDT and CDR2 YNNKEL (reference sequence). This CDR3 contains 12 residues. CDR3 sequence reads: CASSRFHETQYF. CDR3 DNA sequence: TGTGCCAGCAGCCGCTTCCACGAGACCCAGTACTTC.

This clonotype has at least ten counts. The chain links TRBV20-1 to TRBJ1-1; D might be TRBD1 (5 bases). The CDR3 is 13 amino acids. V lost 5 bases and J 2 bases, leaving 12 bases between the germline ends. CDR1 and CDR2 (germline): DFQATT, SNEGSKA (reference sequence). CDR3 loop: CSAARDGNTEAFF. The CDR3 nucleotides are TGCAGTGCTGCGCGGGACGGAAACACTGAAGCTTTCTTT.

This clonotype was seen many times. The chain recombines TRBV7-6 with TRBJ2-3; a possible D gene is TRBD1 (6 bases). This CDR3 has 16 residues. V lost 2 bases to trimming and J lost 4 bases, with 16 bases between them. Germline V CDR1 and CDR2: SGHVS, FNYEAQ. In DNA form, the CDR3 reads TGTGCCAGCAGCTTATCGGCAGGGGTCGTATCAGATACGCAGTATTTT. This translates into CASSLSAGVVSDTQYF.

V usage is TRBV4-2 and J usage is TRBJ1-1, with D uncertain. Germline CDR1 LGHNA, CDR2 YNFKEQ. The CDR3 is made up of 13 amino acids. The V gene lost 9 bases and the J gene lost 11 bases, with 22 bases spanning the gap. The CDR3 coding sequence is TGTGCCAGGGCCCCCCGGAGCCGGAGATGGGCTTTCTTT. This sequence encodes CARAPRSRRWAFF.

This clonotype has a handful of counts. DNA of the CDR3: TGCAGCGGGGGGGGTCGTACCGGGGACTACACAGATACGCAGTATTTT. Translating it yields CSGGGRTGDYTDTQYF. This chain uses TRBV29-1 with TRBJ2-3; 7 bases are a match to TRBD2. J was trimmed by 2 bases and V by 7 bases; bases with no gene match: 15. CDR3 size: 16 residues. Germline V gene sequence: CDR1 SQVTM, CDR2 ANQGSEA.

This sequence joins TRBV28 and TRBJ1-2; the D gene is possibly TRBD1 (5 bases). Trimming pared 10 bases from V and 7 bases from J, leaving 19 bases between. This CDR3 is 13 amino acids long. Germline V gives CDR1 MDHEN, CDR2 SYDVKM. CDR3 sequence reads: CAMGPGHFCGYTF. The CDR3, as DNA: TGTGCCATGGGCCCCGGACACTTCTGTGGCTACACCTTC.

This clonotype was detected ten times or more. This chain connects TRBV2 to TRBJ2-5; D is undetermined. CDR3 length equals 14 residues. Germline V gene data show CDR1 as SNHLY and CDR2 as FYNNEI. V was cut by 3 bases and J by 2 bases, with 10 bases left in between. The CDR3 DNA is TGTGCCAGCAGTGATACCAGGCGTCAAGAGACCCAGTACTTC. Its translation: CASSDTRRQETQYF. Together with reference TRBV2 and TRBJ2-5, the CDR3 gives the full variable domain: EPEVTQTPSHQVTQMGQEVILRCVPISNHLYFYWYRQILGQKVEFLVSFYNNEISEKSEIFDDQFSVERPDGSNFTLKIRSTKLEDSAMYFCASSDTRRQETQYFGPGTRLLVL.

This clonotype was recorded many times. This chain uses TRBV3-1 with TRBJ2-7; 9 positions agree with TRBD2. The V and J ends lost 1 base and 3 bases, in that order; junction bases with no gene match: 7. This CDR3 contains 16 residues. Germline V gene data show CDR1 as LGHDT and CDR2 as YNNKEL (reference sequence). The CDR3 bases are TGTGCCAGCAGCCAAGCCTCAGCGGGGGGCCGCTACGAGCAGTACTTC. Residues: CASSQASAGGRYEQYF.